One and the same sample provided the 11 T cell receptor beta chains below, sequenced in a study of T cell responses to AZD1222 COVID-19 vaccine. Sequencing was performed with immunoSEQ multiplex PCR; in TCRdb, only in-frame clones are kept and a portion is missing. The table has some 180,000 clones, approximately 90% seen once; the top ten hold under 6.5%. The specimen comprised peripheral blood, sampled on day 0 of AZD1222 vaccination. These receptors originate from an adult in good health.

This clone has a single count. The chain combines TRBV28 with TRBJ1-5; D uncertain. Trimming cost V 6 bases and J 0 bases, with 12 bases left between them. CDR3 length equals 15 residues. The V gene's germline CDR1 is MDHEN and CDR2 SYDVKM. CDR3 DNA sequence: TGTGCCAGCAGGGTCGGGATTCATAGCAATCAGCCCCAGCATTTT. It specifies CASRVGIHSNQPQHF.

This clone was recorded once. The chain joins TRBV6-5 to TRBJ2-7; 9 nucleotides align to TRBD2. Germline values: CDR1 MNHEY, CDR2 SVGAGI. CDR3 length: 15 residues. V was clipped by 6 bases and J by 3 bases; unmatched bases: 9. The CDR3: CASSSGGIGIYEQYF. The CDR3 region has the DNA TGTGCCAGCAGCAGCGGGGGGATCGGGATCTACGAGCAGTACTTC.

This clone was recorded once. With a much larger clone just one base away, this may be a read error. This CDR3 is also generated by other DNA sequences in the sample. CDR3 loop: CASSLDRDYGYTF. The CDR3 DNA follows: TGTGCCAGCAGTTTAGACAGGGACTATGGCTACACCTTC. V usage is TRBV28 and J usage is TRBJ1-2; 7 bases map to TRBD1. The CDR3 loop spans 13 amino acids. Looked up from germline, CDR1 is MDHEN and CDR2 is SYDVKM. Unmatched junction bases numbered 0, after V lost 2 bases and J lost 3 bases.

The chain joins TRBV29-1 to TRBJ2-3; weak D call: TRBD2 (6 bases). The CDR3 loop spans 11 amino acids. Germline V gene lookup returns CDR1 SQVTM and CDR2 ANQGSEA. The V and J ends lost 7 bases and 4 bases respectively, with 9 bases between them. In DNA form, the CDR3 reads TGCAGCGCCGGGAGCCCAGATACGCAGTATTTT. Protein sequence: CSAGSPDTQYF.

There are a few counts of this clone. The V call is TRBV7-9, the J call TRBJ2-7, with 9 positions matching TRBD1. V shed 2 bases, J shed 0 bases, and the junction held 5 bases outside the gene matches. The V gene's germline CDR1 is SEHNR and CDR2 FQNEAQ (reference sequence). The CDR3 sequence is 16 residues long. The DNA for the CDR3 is TGTGCCAGCAGCTTAACAGGGGGCATATCCTCCTACGAGCAGTACTTC. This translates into CASSLTGGISSYEQYF.

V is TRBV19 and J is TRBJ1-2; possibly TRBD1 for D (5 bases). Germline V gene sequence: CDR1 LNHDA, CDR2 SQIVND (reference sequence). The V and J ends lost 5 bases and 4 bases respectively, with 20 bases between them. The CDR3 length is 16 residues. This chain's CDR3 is CASSVQDASGGYGYTF. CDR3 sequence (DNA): TGTGCCAGTAGTGTCCAGGACGCCTCGGGGGGCTATGGCTACACCTTC.

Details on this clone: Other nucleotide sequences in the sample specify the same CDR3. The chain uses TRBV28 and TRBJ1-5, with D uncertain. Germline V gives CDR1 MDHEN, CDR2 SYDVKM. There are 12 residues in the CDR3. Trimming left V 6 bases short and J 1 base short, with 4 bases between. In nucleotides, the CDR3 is TGTGCCAGCAGAGGGAGCAATCAGCCCCAGCATTTT. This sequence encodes CASRGSNQPQHF.

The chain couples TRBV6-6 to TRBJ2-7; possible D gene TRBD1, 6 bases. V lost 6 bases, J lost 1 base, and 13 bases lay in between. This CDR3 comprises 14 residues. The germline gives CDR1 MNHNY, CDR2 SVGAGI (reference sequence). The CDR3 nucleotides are TGTGCCAGCAGCTCACATCAGGGGTCCTACGAGCAGTACTTC. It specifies CASSSHQGSYEQYF.

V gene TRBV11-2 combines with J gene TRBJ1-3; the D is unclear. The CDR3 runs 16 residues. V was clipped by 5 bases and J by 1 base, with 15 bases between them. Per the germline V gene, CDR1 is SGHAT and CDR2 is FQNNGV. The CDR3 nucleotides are TGTGCCAGCAGCCCCCGGATGGGCGCTTCTGGAAACACCATATATTTT. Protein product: CASSPRMGASGNTIYF.

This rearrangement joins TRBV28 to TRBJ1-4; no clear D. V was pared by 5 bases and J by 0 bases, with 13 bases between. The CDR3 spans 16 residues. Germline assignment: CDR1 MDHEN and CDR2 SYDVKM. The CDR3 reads CASSTVWGSTNEKLFF. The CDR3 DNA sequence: TGTGCCAGCAGTACGGTTTGGGGATCAACTAATGAAAAACTGTTTTTT.

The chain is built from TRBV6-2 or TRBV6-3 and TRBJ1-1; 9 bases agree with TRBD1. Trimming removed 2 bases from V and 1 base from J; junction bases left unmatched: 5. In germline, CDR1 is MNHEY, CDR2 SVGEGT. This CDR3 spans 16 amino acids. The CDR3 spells CASSYHGTGPNTEAFF. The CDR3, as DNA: TGTGCCAGCAGTTACCACGGGACAGGGCCGAACACTGAAGCTTTCTTT.